A single sample is the source of the 9 T cell receptor beta chains below, sequenced in a study of glioma-infiltrating T cells after dendritic cell vaccination. Assay used: immunoSEQ multiplex PCR; TCRdb lists only in-frame clones, some missing. Of tens of thousands of clones listed, approximately 87% are singletons. Stated time point: after dendritic cell vaccination, including at tumor progression/relapse. The starting material was blood, obtained after dendritic cell vaccination. These receptors all stem from a human donor with glioblastoma.

The CDR3 nucleotides read TGTGCCAGCAGCTTAGAAGTAAGCGGTCAGGTTGGTACGCAGTATTTT. Protein product: CASSLEVSGQVGTQYF. The chain recombines TRBV11-2 with TRBJ2-3; perhaps TRBD2 as D (5 bases). Germline V CDR1 and CDR2: SGHAT, FQNNGV. This CDR3 comprises 16 residues. With 0 bases removed from V and 8 bases from J, the gap between germline ends came to 18 bases.

J is TRBJ2-5 and V is TRBV7-8; D perhaps matches TRBD1 (6 bases). TRBJ2-7 explains the end of the DNA better; the J call may be wrong. CDR3 length: 13 amino acids. Germline CDR1 and CDR2: SGHVS and FQNEAQ. Written as DNA, the CDR3 is TGTGCCAGCAGCTCCGGACAGACCTACGAGCAGTACTTC. It translates to CASSSGQTYEQYF.

This clone was detected only once. V gene TRBV5-8 combines with J gene TRBJ1-1; 9 bases align to TRBD1. From germline, CDR1 is SGHTS and CDR2 YDEGEE. The CDR3 length is 14 residues. V gave up 3 bases and J gave up 0 bases; unmatched junction bases: 0. CDR3 residues: CASSWDRVNTEAFF. Written as DNA, the CDR3 is TGTGCCAGCAGCTGGGACAGGGTGAACACTGAAGCTTTCTTT.

The V gene is TRBV4-3, the J gene TRBJ2-1, with 13 bases fitting TRBD2. V was clipped by 3 bases and J by 2 bases; unmatched bases: 7. The CDR3 runs 18 residues. Looked up from germline, CDR1 is LGHNA and CDR2 is YSLEER. CDR3 loop: CASSQRLAGGNTYNEQFF. The CDR3 DNA follows: TGCGCCAGCAGCCAGCGACTAGCGGGGGGCAACACCTACAATGAGCAGTTCTTC.

The chain joins TRBV7-9 to TRBJ1-1; 7 bases are shared with TRBD1. There are 14 residues in the CDR3. V lost 6 bases, J lost 1 base, and 5 bases stayed unmatched. Germline V lookup: CDR1 SEHNR, CDR2 FQNEAQ (reference sequence). CDR3 DNA: TGTGCCAGCAGATTGACAGGGCCGAACACTGAAGCTTTCTTT. This translates into CASRLTGPNTEAFF.

The chain combines TRBV9 with TRBJ1-4; D unclear. V lost 3 bases, J lost 7 bases, and 13 bases lay in between. Germline V gene lookup returns CDR1 SGDLS and CDR2 YYNGEE. This CDR3 has 14 amino acids. In nucleotides, the CDR3 is TGTGCCAGCAGCGAGGAGGGTGGTTCTGAAAAACTGTTTTTT. Protein product: CASSEEGGSEKLFF.

The chain employs TRBV29-1 and TRBJ1-2; TRBD1 agrees at 10 bases. The CDR3 extends over 14 amino acids. The germline V gene encodes CDR1 SQVTM and CDR2 ANQGSEA. After removal of 6 bases from V and 3 bases from J, the junction contained 7 bases not matched to a gene. This CDR3 reads CSVQKGQGDYGYTF. The CDR3 DNA sequence: TGCAGCGTCCAAAAAGGACAGGGGGACTATGGCTACACCTTC.

The chain carries TRBV4-3 and TRBJ2-2; no definite D call. Trimming stripped 0 bases from V and 6 bases from J, with 11 bases between. Germline V gene sequence: CDR1 LGHNA, CDR2 YSLEER. The CDR3 contains 15 residues. The CDR3 here is CASSQDRGGSGELFF. The CDR3 DNA follows: TGCGCCAGCAGCCAAGATCGCGGTGGGTCCGGGGAGCTGTTTTTT.

The chain is built from TRBV6-5 and TRBJ1-1, with TRBD1 as a possible D gene (5 bases). V was pared by 7 bases and J by 1 base, with 16 bases between. The CDR3 totals 15 residues. The germline CDR1 and CDR2 sequences are MNHEY and SVGAGI. The chain's CDR3 is CASIAAGPGNTEAFF. Written as DNA, the CDR3 is TGTGCCAGCATTGCCGCGGGACCGGGGAACACTGAAGCTTTCTTT.